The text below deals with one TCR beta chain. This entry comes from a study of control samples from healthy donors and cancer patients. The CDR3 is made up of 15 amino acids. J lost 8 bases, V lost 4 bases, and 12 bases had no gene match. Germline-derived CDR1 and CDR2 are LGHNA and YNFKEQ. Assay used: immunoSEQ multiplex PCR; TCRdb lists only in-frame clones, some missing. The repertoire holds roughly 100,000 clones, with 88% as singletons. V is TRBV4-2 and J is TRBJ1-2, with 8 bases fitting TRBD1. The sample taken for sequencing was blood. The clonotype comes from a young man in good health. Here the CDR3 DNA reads TGTGCCAGCAGCCCCAGGACAGGGTGGGAGGGGGGCTACACCTTC. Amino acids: CASSPRTGWEGGYTF.